These 27 T cell receptor beta chains came from one sample sequenced in a study of blood T cell repertoires in COVID-19 (dated by TCRdb to 2020 to 2021). Library preparation used the immunoSEQ multiplex PCR assay. Imported from immuneACCESS, the table was reduced by TCRdb to in-frame sequences with V and J called. These copies leave out some clones; in studies compared against another copy, an unresolved V gene accounts for under half, and the cause of the remainder is not known. The sample table records around 78,000 clones; roughly 80% of these occur just once. The leading ten clones occupy just under 10% of the sample. Sequencing was done on a sample of peripheral blood. The receptors were sampled from a human donor in a cohort sampled during active COVID-19.

J is TRBJ2-7 and V is TRBV27; 8 bases map to TRBD1. Germline CDR1 reads MNHEY; CDR2 reads SMNVEV (reference sequence). The V and J ends lost 5 bases and 2 bases, in that order; junction bases with no gene match: 8. The CDR3 loop spans 15 amino acids. The CDR3 loop reads CASSVLDRAPYEQYF. The CDR3 region has the DNA TGTGCCAGCAGTGTCTTGGACAGGGCACCCTACGAGCAGTACTTC.

This clone was seen a handful of times. The chain couples TRBV6-2 or TRBV6-3 to TRBJ2-1, with 8 nucleotides matching TRBD2. CDR3 length: 15 residues. The J segment lost 8 bases and the V segment lost 5 bases, leaving 11 bases of the junction unmatched. Germline loops: CDR1 MNHEY, CDR2 SVGEGT. The CDR3 bases are TGTGCCAGCAGTAGCCTCGGGCGGGGGGCCCATGAGCAGTTCTTC. Translating it yields CASSSLGRGAHEQFF.

A few counts support this clone. V and J are TRBV30 and TRBJ1-5; 8 bases are a match to TRBD1. With 0 bases clipped from V and 6 bases from J, the junction kept 7 bases outside the gene matches. CDR3 length: 15 residues. CDR1 and CDR2 from the germline V gene are GTSNPN and SVGIG (reference sequence). This CDR3 is CAWSVSGGVGQPQHF. Here the CDR3 DNA reads TGTGCCTGGAGTGTGTCAGGGGGCGTGGGTCAGCCCCAGCATTTT.

The genes are TRBV25-1 and TRBJ2-1; D remains unclear. The CDR3 runs to 12 residues. Trimming took 4 bases from V and 3 from J, leaving 4 bases between them. CDR1 is MGHDK, CDR2 SYGVNS, per germline. CDR3 bases: TGTGCCAGCAGTGGTTACTACAATGAGCAGTTCTTC. Its translation: CASSGYYNEQFF.

The chain links TRBV6-2 or TRBV6-3 to TRBJ2-7; weak D call: TRBD2 (6 bases). Germline V gives CDR1 MNHEY, CDR2 SVGEGT. V was cut by 1 base and J by 1 base, with 11 bases left in between. This CDR3 comprises 15 residues. The CDR3 loop reads CASSYLGGASYEQYF. DNA for the CDR3: TGTGCCAGCAGTTACTTGGGGGGAGCATCCTACGAGCAGTACTTC.

V and J are TRBV27 and TRBJ2-2; a weak D match, TRBD2 (7 bases). Per germline, CDR1 MNHEY and CDR2 SMNVEV (reference sequence). Trimming took off 3 bases at V and 5 bases at J, with 16 bases between the two ends. The CDR3 spans 16 residues. In nucleotides, the CDR3 is TGTGCCAGCAGTTTTCAACCTAGGGGGGGGACCGGGGAGCTGTTTTTT. Residues: CASSFQPRGGTGELFF.

J is TRBJ2-7 and V is TRBV28; D is perhaps TRBD1 (5 bases). This CDR3 is built from 13 residues. Trimming cost V 8 bases and J 2 bases, with 13 bases left between them. From germline, CDR1 is MDHEN and CDR2 SYDVKM. The CDR3 region has the DNA TGTGCCAGCTCGCTACAGGTCCCCTACGAGCAGTACTTC. Its protein is CASSLQVPYEQYF.

V is TRBV2 and J is TRBJ1-4; TRBD1 might be the D (6 bases). The germline CDR1 and CDR2 sequences are SNHLY and FYNNEI. Trimming took off 2 bases at V and 5 bases at J, with 12 bases between the two ends. The CDR3 runs 15 residues. CDR3 region: CASSERGRGNEKLFF. In DNA form, the CDR3 reads TGTGCCAGCAGTGAACGAGGCAGGGGAAATGAAAAACTGTTTTTT.

This sequence joins TRBV13 and TRBJ1-4, with 7 positions matching TRBD1. J was trimmed by 8 bases and V by 5 bases; bases with no gene match: 8. The CDR3 runs to 14 residues. Germline V lookup: CDR1 PRHDT, CDR2 FYEKMQ (reference sequence). CDR3 loop: CASSRRQGQEKLFF. DNA of the CDR3: TGTGCCAGCAGCCGTAGACAGGGCCAGGAAAAACTGTTTTTT.

The CDR3 reads CASSKDRGGGQPQHF. In nucleotides, the CDR3 is TGTGCCAGCAGTAAGGACAGGGGCGGGGGTCAGCCCCAGCATTTT. This rearrangement joins TRBV28 to TRBJ1-5; 9 nucleotides agree with TRBD1. Per germline, CDR1 MDHEN and CDR2 SYDVKM. The V segment lost 5 bases and the J segment 6 bases; nucleotides outside the gene matches: 8. This CDR3 is 15 amino acids long.

This clone was observed a few times. The chain couples TRBV5-1 to TRBJ1-1, with D hard to call. The CDR3 has 14 amino acids. V was pared by 0 bases and J by 1 base, with 7 bases between. CDR1 and CDR2 (germline): SGHRS, YFSETQ. The CDR3 sequence: CASSLAPGNTEAFF. The CDR3 DNA sequence: TGCGCCAGCAGCTTGGCCCCGGGGAACACTGAAGCTTTCTTT.

The chain carries TRBV4-3 and TRBJ1-1; possible D gene TRBD1, 5 bases. Germline CDR1 and CDR2: LGHNA and YSLEER. This CDR3 region has 13 residues. Trimming took 5 bases from V and 4 from J, leaving 11 bases between them. CDR3 in amino acids: CASSTQGSTEAFF. The DNA of the CDR3 is TGCGCCAGCAGCACCCAGGGTTCCACTGAAGCTTTCTTT.

The sample holds one count of this clone. An end of the junction does not agree with germline; a read error may underlie this. The chain links TRBV18 to TRBJ1-1; D is perhaps TRBD1 (5 bases). Germline V gene data show CDR1 as KGHSH and CDR2 as LQKENI. This CDR3 region has 15 residues. The CDR3: CASSVQGVRGTEVFF. CDR3 nucleotide sequence: TGTGCCAGCTCAGTACAAGGGGTTAGGGGCACTGAAGTTTTCTTT.

The chain combines TRBV7-2 with TRBJ1-1, with a possible D match to TRBD1 (6 bases). The CDR3 spans 13 residues. Germline V gives CDR1 SGHTA, CDR2 FQGNSA. Trimming took off 1 base at V and 6 bases at J, with 9 bases between the two ends. Here the CDR3 DNA reads TGTGCCAGCAGCTTAGAGGGGGTTGCTGAAGCTTTCTTT. Residues: CASSLEGVAEAFF.

This clone has a handful of counts. The V call is TRBV6-5, the J call TRBJ1-5; the match to TRBD1 covers 8 bases. The ends lost 9 bases at V and 0 bases at J; junction bases unmatched: 7. Germline V gene data show CDR1 as MNHEY and CDR2 as SVGAGI. This CDR3 is built from 15 residues. This chain's CDR3 is CASSGGAYSNQPQHF. The CDR3 DNA reads as TGTGCCAGTTCAGGGGGCGCCTATAGCAATCAGCCCCAGCATTTT.

The chain combines TRBV11-2 with TRBJ1-4; D is perhaps TRBD1 (5 bases). V was clipped by 3 bases and J by 8 bases, with 16 bases between them. Looked up from germline, CDR1 is SGHAT and CDR2 is FQNNGV. The CDR3 runs 15 residues. CDR3 residues: CASSFRQGQREKLFF. The DNA of the CDR3 is TGTGCCAGCAGCTTCAGGCAGGGTCAAAGAGAAAAACTGTTTTTT.

The rearrangement uses TRBV6-2 or TRBV6-3 and TRBJ2-7, with D tentatively TRBD1 (6 bases). The CDR3 is 14 amino acids. Germline CDR1 MNHEY, CDR2 SVGEGT. The germline V and J ends were trimmed by 6 bases and 6 bases, with 18 bases remaining between them. The CDR3: CASSLRGIGVEQYF. CDR3 nucleotide sequence: TGTGCCAGCAGCCTCAGGGGTATTGGAGTCGAGCAGTACTTC.

The CDR3 loop reads CASSFRDRGYNEQFF. CDR3 bases: TGTGCCAGCAGCTTCCGGGACAGGGGGTACAATGAGCAGTTCTTC. The chain couples TRBV7-6 to TRBJ2-1; 11 positions match TRBD1. J gave up 4 bases and V 3 bases, and 2 bases lay outside the gene matches. Germline loops: CDR1 SGHVS, CDR2 FNYEAQ. The CDR3 extends over 15 amino acids. Supplemented by reference TRBV7-6 and TRBJ2-1, the full variable domain reads GAGVSQSPRYKVTKRGQDVALRCDPISGHVSLYWYRQALGQGPEFLTYFNYEAQQDKSGLPNDRFSAERPEGSISTLTIQRTEQRDSAMYRCASSFRDRGYNEQFFGPGTRLTVL.

V is TRBV28 and J is TRBJ2-1; 8 nucleotides align to TRBD2. The J segment lost 14 bases and the V segment lost 4 bases, leaving 13 bases of the junction unmatched. The CDR3 spans 14 residues. The germline V gene encodes CDR1 MDHEN and CDR2 SYDVKM. The CDR3 DNA is TGTGCCAGCAGTTCCGGGACTAGGTCGGGGGGGGAGTTCTTC. Translation: CASSSGTRSGGEFF.

The V and J genes are TRBV5-4 and TRBJ2-6, with D possibly matching TRBD1 (7 bases). CDR1 is SGHNT, CDR2 YYREEE, per germline (reference sequence). Trimming left V 4 bases short and J 2 bases short, with 10 bases between. The CDR3 loop spans 15 amino acids. CDR3 DNA: TGTGCCAGCAGCCCAGGGGGGACTGGGGCCAACGTCCTGACTTTC. This encodes CASSPGGTGANVLTF.

The chain combines TRBV6-2 or TRBV6-3 with TRBJ1-5; 9 bases are shared with TRBD1. Germline CDR1 reads MNHEY; CDR2 reads SVGEGT. Germline trimming cut 0 bases from V and 4 bases from J; bases unmatched to any gene: 7. This CDR3 region has 17 residues. In nucleotides, the CDR3 is TGTGCCAGCAGTTACTCGCGGACAGGGGTCGGTAATCAGCCCCAGCATTTT. This gives the protein CASSYSRTGVGNQPQHF.

The V and J genes are TRBV5-5 and TRBJ2-5, with 7 nucleotides matching TRBD1. The germline CDR1 and CDR2 sequences are SGHKS and YYEKEE (reference sequence). This CDR3 spans 15 amino acids. J was trimmed by 5 bases and V by 1 base; bases with no gene match: 8. The CDR3 DNA follows: TGTGCCAGCAGCTTGACCCCAGGGGGTCGGGAGACCCAGTACTTC. Encoded protein: CASSLTPGGRETQYF.

V and J are TRBV11-3 and TRBJ2-4, with D perhaps TRBD1 (6 bases). V lost 5 bases and J lost 6, with 14 bases in between. In germline, CDR1 is SGHNT, CDR2 YENEEA. The CDR3 totals 14 residues. In DNA form, the CDR3 reads TGTGCCAGCAGCATCAGGGGATATGGAAACATTCAGTACTTC. It encodes CASSIRGYGNIQYF.

This chain joins TRBV9 and TRBJ2-5, with a possible D match to TRBD2 (6 bases). CDR1 and CDR2 (germline): SGDLS, YYNGEE. The CDR3 contains 17 residues. The V and J ends lost 4 bases and 5 bases respectively, with 24 bases between them. The chain's CDR3 is CASSPRWGGLAGETQYF. The CDR3 coding sequence is TGTGCCAGCAGCCCCCGGTGGGGTGGACTTGCGGGGGAGACCCAGTACTTC.

The CDR3 nucleotides read TGTGCCAGCAGCTTAGCAGGGACAGTTTATGGCTACACCTTC. It yields the protein CASSLAGTVYGYTF. V and J are TRBV7-9 and TRBJ1-2; 7 nucleotides align to TRBD1. V lost 0 bases, J lost 5 bases, and 3 bases stayed unmatched. The CDR3 length is 14 residues. Looked up from germline, CDR1 is SEHNR and CDR2 is FQNEAQ (reference sequence).

V usage is TRBV5-4 and J usage is TRBJ1-2; 10 bases fit TRBD1. V dropped 3 bases and J dropped 4; count of bases not matched to a gene: 6. The CDR3 spans 15 residues. From germline, CDR1 is SGHNT and CDR2 YYREEE (reference sequence). The CDR3 DNA follows: TGTGCCAGCAGCTCCCGGGACAGGGGCCTCTATGGCTACACCTTC. Its translation: CASSSRDRGLYGYTF.

The chain joins TRBV3-1 (or the pseudogene TRBV3-2) to TRBJ1-2, with D maybe TRBD1 (6 bases). Germline-derived CDR1 and CDR2 are LGHDT and YNNKEL (reference sequence). The CDR3 is made up of 13 amino acids. Trimming cost V 4 bases and J 7 bases, with 13 bases left between them. The CDR3: CASSLQRTVGYTF. DNA for the CDR3: TGTGCCAGCAGCCTCCAACGGACAGTTGGCTACACCTTC.